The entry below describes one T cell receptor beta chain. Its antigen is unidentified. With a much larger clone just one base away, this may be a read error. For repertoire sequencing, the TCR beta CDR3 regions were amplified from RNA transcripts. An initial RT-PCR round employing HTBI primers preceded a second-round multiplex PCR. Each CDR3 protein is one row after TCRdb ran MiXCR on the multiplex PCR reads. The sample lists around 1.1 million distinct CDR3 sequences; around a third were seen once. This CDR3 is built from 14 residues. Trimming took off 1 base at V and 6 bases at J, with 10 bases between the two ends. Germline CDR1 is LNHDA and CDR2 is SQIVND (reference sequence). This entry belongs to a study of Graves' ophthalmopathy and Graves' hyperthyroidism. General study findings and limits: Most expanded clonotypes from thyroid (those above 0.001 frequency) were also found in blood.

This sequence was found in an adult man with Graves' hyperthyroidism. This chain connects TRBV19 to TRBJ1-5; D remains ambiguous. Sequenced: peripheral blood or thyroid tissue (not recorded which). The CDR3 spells CASSIVVPSQPQHF. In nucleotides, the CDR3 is TGTGCCAGTAGTATAGTTGTGCCTAGTCAGCCCCAGCATTTT.